The entry that follows covers one T cell receptor (beta chain) sequence. Measured with immunoSEQ multiplex PCR; TCRdb has only the in-frame clones, and not every one. This table holds 120,000 or so clones, around 87% found once. This sample stems from a study of control samples from healthy donors and cancer patients. The CDR3 is 11 residues long. Deletions cut 0 bases from V and 6 bases from J, with 3 bases between. Germline V lookup: CDR1 MNHEY, CDR2 SVGEGT. This receptor was obtained from a man aged 35 to 55 in good health. The gene calls are TRBV6-2 or TRBV6-3 and TRBJ2-7; D is undetermined. The sample taken for sequencing was blood. The CDR3 sequence is CASSYSAEQYF. Written as DNA, the CDR3 is TGTGCCAGCAGTTACTCGGCCGAGCAGTACTTC.